The 8 T cell receptor beta chains presented below share a single source sample, sequenced in a study of blood T cell repertoires in COVID-19. Libraries were prepared by immunoSEQ multiplex PCR; TCRdb keeps only in-frame clonotypes and omits some of them. This table holds about 66,000 clones, under 90% found once. Input material: peripheral blood. The receptor source for this set is a man aged 55 to 69 with acute or convalescent COVID-19.

V usage is TRBV5-1 and J usage is TRBJ1-2, with TRBD1 matching 7 bases. V shed 4 bases, J shed 2 bases, and the junction held 11 bases outside the gene matches. CDR3 size: 16 residues. Germline V gives CDR1 SGHRS, CDR2 YFSETQ. The CDR3 loop reads CASSPNSGTVNYGYTF. In DNA, the CDR3 is TGCGCCAGCAGCCCAAATTCCGGGACAGTGAACTATGGCTACACCTTC.

This clone was seen more than once but under ten times. The chain employs TRBV7-6 and TRBJ1-1; 8 nucleotides agree with TRBD1. The germline CDR1 and CDR2 sequences are SGHVS and FNYEAQ. V was pared by 5 bases and J by 3 bases, with 2 bases of the junction left unmatched. CDR3 size: 13 residues. For the CDR3, the DNA is TGTGCCAGCAGCCTGACAGGGGACACTGAAGCTTTCTTT. Residues: CASSLTGDTEAFF.

This rearrangement joins TRBV27 to TRBJ2-4; D is possibly TRBD1 (6 bases). This CDR3 comprises 16 residues. V shed 6 bases and J shed 0 bases, with 15 bases lying between them. Germline CDR1 reads MNHEY; CDR2 reads SMNVEV (reference sequence). The CDR3 sequence: CASRDTGTIAKNIQYF. The CDR3 DNA sequence: TGTGCCAGCAGAGACACAGGGACAATAGCCAAAAACATTCAGTACTTC.

This chain joins TRBV9 and TRBJ1-3; D is ambiguous. CDR3 length: 12 residues. The V gene lost 3 bases and the J gene lost 7 bases, with 8 bases spanning the gap. Germline-derived CDR1 and CDR2 are SGDLS and YYNGEE. The DNA of the CDR3 is TGTGCCAGCAGCGCCCGGTTGAACACCATATATTTT. It is translated as CASSARLNTIYF. Together with reference TRBV9 and TRBJ1-3, the CDR3 gives the full variable domain: DSGVTQTPKHLITATGQRVTLRCSPRSGDLSVYWYQQSLDQGLQFLIQYYNGEERAKGNILERFSAQQFPDLHSELNLSSLELGDSALYFCASSARLNTIYFGEGSWLTVV.

The chain is built from TRBV3-1 (or the pseudogene TRBV3-2) and TRBJ1-2; 10 bases line up with TRBD1. With 1 base clipped from V and 5 bases from J, the junction kept 1 base outside the gene matches. This CDR3 comprises 14 residues. Germline-derived CDR1 and CDR2 are LGHDT and YNNKEL (reference sequence). This chain's CDR3 is CASSQGQGAYGYTF. The DNA of the CDR3 is TGTGCCAGCAGCCAAGGACAGGGGGCTTATGGCTACACCTTC.

This chain links TRBV6-5 with TRBJ2-7; D perhaps matches TRBD2 (6 bases). Trimming removed 0 bases at V and 3 bases at J, with 6 bases between. The CDR3 length is 13 residues. The germline V gene encodes CDR1 MNHEY and CDR2 SVGAGI. CDR3 protein: CASSYSRGYEQYF. The CDR3, as DNA: TGTGCCAGCAGTTACTCGCGGGGCTACGAGCAGTACTTC.

The V and J genes are TRBV5-1 and TRBJ1-3; 7 bases agree with TRBD1. The CDR3 totals 16 residues. CDR1 is SGHRS, CDR2 YFSETQ, per germline. J was trimmed by 0 bases and V by 2 bases; bases with no gene match: 5. The DNA for the CDR3 is TGCGCCAGCAGCTTAGCCGGGACAGCCTCTGGAAACACCATATATTTT. This translates into CASSLAGTASGNTIYF.

This clone came up a few times. CDR3 loop: CSVGQRNTEAFF. In DNA form, the CDR3 reads TGCAGCGTTGGGCAGCGGAACACTGAAGCTTTCTTT. This chain connects TRBV29-1 to TRBJ1-1; D gene ambiguous. This CDR3 comprises 12 residues. Germline V gene sequence: CDR1 SQVTM, CDR2 ANQGSEA. V gave up 4 bases and J gave up 1 base, with 7 bases separating them.